The 16 T cell receptor beta chains below all came from one sample that was sequenced in a study of T-cell memory formation after mild COVID-19. From the 5' RACE reads, TCRdb called clonotypes with MiXCR, one entry per CDR3 protein. The sample holds roughly 350,000 distinct CDR3 sequences; roughly 13% are singletons and the top ten take about 20%. The material sequenced was PBMCs or a T cell subset sorted from them (not recorded which). These receptors were collected from a man aged 18 to 30 who had mild COVID-19 (a few samples of this study predate the infection). Cell type and time point are not known.

The V gene is TRBV5-5, the J gene TRBJ2-5, with TRBD1 matching 7 bases. Unmatched junction bases numbered 5, after V lost 5 bases and J lost 1 base. CDR1 SGHKS and CDR2 YYEKEE come from the germline V gene (reference sequence). This CDR3 comprises 14 residues. Here the CDR3 DNA reads TGTGCCAGCAGAACGGGACAGATCCAAGAGACCCAGTACTTC. Protein: CASRTGQIQETQYF.

The chain uses TRBV24-1 and TRBJ1-1; tentatively, D is TRBD1 (5 bases). The germline gives CDR1 KGHDR, CDR2 SFDVKD. Trimming took off 9 bases at V and 10 bases at J, with 5 bases between the two ends. CDR3 length equals 8 residues. The CDR3 loop reads CATGGAFF. CDR3 nucleotides: TGTGCCACCGGGGGAGCTTTCTTT.

V and J are TRBV7-6 and TRBJ2-5; D is unclear. V dropped 6 bases and J dropped 3 bases, with 14 bases sitting between them. The CDR3 totals 14 residues. From germline, CDR1 is SGHVS and CDR2 FNYEAQ. This chain's CDR3 is CASSSGPLKETQYF. For the CDR3, the DNA is TGTGCCAGCAGTTCTGGGCCCTTAAAAGAGACCCAGTACTTC.

This chain connects TRBV7-3 to TRBJ2-6; 10 nucleotides agree with TRBD1. V lost 5 bases, J lost 4 bases, and 11 bases stayed unmatched. Per the germline V gene, CDR1 is SGHTA and CDR2 is FQGTGA. The CDR3 totals 18 residues. The DNA for the CDR3 is TGTGCCAGCAGCCATCCAGGGACAGGGGCACCAGGGGCCAACGTCCTGACTTTC. Translating it yields CASSHPGTGAPGANVLTF.

This clonotype was observed a handful of times. The rearrangement uses TRBV7-6 and TRBJ2-5; perhaps TRBD2 as D (5 bases). V was shortened by 5 bases and J by 2 bases, with 15 bases between the two germline ends. The length of the CDR3 is 15 residues. CDR1 is SGHVS, CDR2 FNYEAQ, per germline. The CDR3 reads CASSPSKFPQETQYF. Written as DNA, the CDR3 is TGTGCCAGCAGCCCTAGCAAGTTCCCTCAAGAGACCCAGTACTTC.

The J gene is TRBJ1-5, the V gene TRBV20-1, with D perhaps matching TRBD1 (5 bases). The CDR3 is 14 amino acids. Trimming shortened V by 0 bases and J by 0 bases, and 6 bases separated the two germline ends. Germline V gene data show CDR1 as DFQATT and CDR2 as SNEGSKA (reference sequence). The CDR3 loop reads CSAREGDSNQPQHF. CDR3 sequence (DNA): TGCAGTGCTAGAGAAGGGGATAGCAATCAGCCCCAGCATTTT.

The chain combines TRBV6-2 or TRBV6-3 with TRBJ1-1; unclear D gene. Deletions cut 0 bases from V and 4 bases from J, with 15 bases between. The length of the CDR3 is 16 residues. In germline, CDR1 is MNHEY, CDR2 SVGEGT. CDR3 sequence: CASSYSTGRSGTEAFF. The CDR3 region has the DNA TGTGCCAGCAGTTACTCGACGGGCAGGTCAGGCACTGAAGCTTTCTTT.

This clonotype has just a few counts. V gene TRBV4-3 combines with J gene TRBJ1-1; 7 bases match TRBD1. This CDR3 has 15 residues. CDR1 LGHNA and CDR2 YSLEER come from the germline V gene. Germline trimming cut 5 bases from V and 4 bases from J; bases unmatched to any gene: 10. CDR3 sequence reads: CASSVKGAGGTEAFF. Here the CDR3 DNA reads TGCGCCAGCAGCGTGAAGGGGGCTGGTGGCACTGAAGCTTTCTTT.

The V gene is TRBV5-1, the J gene TRBJ1-1; D gene uncertain. Germline CDR1 is SGHRS and CDR2 is YFSETQ. This CDR3 is built from 13 residues. V dropped 4 bases and J dropped 8 bases, with 15 bases sitting between them. CDR3 DNA sequence: TGCGCCAGCAGCCAAACCCCCGGCTGGGAAGCTTTCTTT. Translated, it gives CASSQTPGWEAFF.

The chain recombines TRBV15 with TRBJ1-1; a weak D match, TRBD1 (5 bases). Germline values: CDR1 LNHNV, CDR2 YYDKDF (reference sequence). The CDR3 length is 15 residues. Trimming cost V 3 bases and J 1 base, with 12 bases left between them. The CDR3 bases are TGTGCCACCAGCAGGGCCGGGACGGGGAACACTGAAGCTTTCTTT. This codes for CATSRAGTGNTEAFF.

The V and J genes are TRBV3-1 and TRBJ2-7, with 8 bases matching TRBD1. The CDR3 spans 15 residues. Germline V CDR1 and CDR2: LGHDT, YNNKEL (reference sequence). The ends lost 9 bases at V and 3 bases at J; junction bases unmatched: 13. The CDR3: CASGPTGQGFYEQYF. The CDR3, as DNA: TGTGCCAGTGGCCCAACAGGACAGGGCTTCTACGAGCAGTACTTC.

The table lists this clonotype with a few counts. The rearrangement joins TRBV23-1 to TRBJ1-1, with 7 positions matching TRBD1. TRBV23-1 counts as an open reading frame of uncertain function. The CDR3 is 15 residues long. Trimming cost V 7 bases and J 4 bases; bases outside gene matches: 12. The CDR3 spells CASTLGGVQTTEAFF. The CDR3 DNA is TGCGCCAGCACCTTAGGGGGCGTTCAGACCACTGAAGCTTTCTTT.

Here the CDR3 reads CAISDSRGAGEKLFF. The CDR3 region has the DNA TGTGCCATCAGCGACTCTCGGGGGGCTGGGGAAAAACTGTTTTTT. This chain connects TRBV10-3 to TRBJ1-4; D might be TRBD1 (6 bases). Germline CDR1 ENHRY, CDR2 SYGVKD. V gave up 6 bases and J gave up 8 bases, with 19 bases separating them. The CDR3 consists of 15 residues.

The table lists this clonotype with a few counts. The chain joins TRBV24-1 to TRBJ2-1, with D uncertain. From germline, CDR1 is KGHDR and CDR2 SFDVKD. The ends were cut back, 1 base at V and 11 bases at J, with 5 bases in the middle. The CDR3 runs to 11 residues. The CDR3 spells CATSDFEQQFF. The CDR3 DNA is TGTGCCACCAGTGATTTCGAGCAGCAGTTCTTC.

This rearrangement joins TRBV7-9 to TRBJ2-3; no clear D gene. V lost 3 bases and J lost 4, with 11 bases in between. Germline V gene data show CDR1 as SEHNR and CDR2 as FQNEAQ (reference sequence). The CDR3 has 14 amino acids. The CDR3 nucleotides read TGTGCCAGCAGCTTTGGGGATACCCCAGATACGCAGTATTTT. The encoded protein is CASSFGDTPDTQYF.

This clonotype was found a few times. The V and J genes are TRBV6-5 and TRBJ1-1; D possibly corresponds to TRBD1 (5 bases). V lost 4 bases and J 5 bases, leaving 17 bases between the germline ends. CDR3 length: 15 amino acids. CDR1 MNHEY and CDR2 SVGAGI come from the germline V gene. CDR3 bases: TGTGCCAGCAGTTTCATAACAGGATTGGCAACTGAAGCTTTCTTT. Amino acid sequence: CASSFITGLATEAFF.